This T cell receptor beta chain came from a study of T-cell reconstitution after alpha-beta-depleted transplantation in children. Unique molecular identifiers were used in preparing the TCRbeta library. TCRdb used MiXCR to reprocess the PCR reads, holding one entry per CDR3 protein. The sample consists of 200,000 to 250,000 distinct CDR3 sequences, more than 20% of them appearing once. The germline CDR1 and CDR2 sequences are SGHVS and FQNEAQ. With 1 base clipped from V and 7 bases from J, the junction kept 11 bases outside the gene matches. This CDR3 contains 18 residues. The gene calls are TRBV7-8 and TRBJ2-3, with 13 bases matching TRBD2. The sequence came from a female patient aged 2-9 years who had a stem cell transplant for congenital amegakaryocytic thrombocytopenia, so the T cells may come from the graft donor. Sequencing was performed on PBMCs, mostly from graft donor cells, taken 360 days after TCRalphabeta/CD19-depleted stem cell transplant. CDR3 region: CASSLGRPLAGGPYTQYF. The CDR3 DNA reads TGTGCCAGCAGCTTAGGCCGACCACTAGCGGGAGGGCCATATACGCAGTATTTT.